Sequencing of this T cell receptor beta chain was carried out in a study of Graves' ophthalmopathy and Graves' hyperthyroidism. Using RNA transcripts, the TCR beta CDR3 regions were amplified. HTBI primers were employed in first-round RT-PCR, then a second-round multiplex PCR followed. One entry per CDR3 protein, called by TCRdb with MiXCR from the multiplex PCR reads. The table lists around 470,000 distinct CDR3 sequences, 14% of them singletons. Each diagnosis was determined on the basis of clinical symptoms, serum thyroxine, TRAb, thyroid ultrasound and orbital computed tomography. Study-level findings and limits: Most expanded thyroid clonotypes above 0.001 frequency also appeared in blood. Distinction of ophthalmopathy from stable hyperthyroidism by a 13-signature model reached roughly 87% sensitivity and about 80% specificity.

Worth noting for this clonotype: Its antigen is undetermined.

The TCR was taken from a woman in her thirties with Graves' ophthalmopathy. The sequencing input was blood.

The chain's CDR3 is CSARGDGRHTGELFF. CDR3 sequence (DNA): TGCAGTGCTAGGGGCGATGGACGGCACACCGGGGAGCTGTTTTTT. The V call is TRBV20-1, the J call TRBJ2-2; D unclear. Germline CDR1 DFQATT, CDR2 SNEGSKA (reference sequence). V lost 3 bases to trimming and J lost 3 bases, with 14 bases between them. The CDR3 totals 15 residues.